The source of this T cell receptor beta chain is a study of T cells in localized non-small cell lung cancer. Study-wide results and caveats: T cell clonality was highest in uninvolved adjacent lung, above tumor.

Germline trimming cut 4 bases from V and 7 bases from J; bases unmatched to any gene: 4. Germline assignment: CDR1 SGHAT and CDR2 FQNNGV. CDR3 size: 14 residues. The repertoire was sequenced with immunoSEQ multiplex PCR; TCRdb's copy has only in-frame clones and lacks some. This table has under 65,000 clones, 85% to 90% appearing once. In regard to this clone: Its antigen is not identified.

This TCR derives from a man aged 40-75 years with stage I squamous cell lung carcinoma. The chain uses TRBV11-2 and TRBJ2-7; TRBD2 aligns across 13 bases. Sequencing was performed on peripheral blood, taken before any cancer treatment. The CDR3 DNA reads TGTGCCAGCAGCTGGACTAGCGGGAGTGATGAGCAGTACTTC. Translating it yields CASSWTSGSDEQYF.